The clone carrying this T cell receptor (beta chain) was counted between two and nine times. The data were obtained in a study of blood T cells in healthy people across ages. Trimming cost V 5 bases and J 4 bases, with 8 bases left between them. Per the germline V gene, CDR1 is KGHDR and CDR2 is SFDVKD. The CDR3 extends over 13 amino acids. The use of a sample-barcoded 5' primer and a J-beta primer mix characterized a second PCR of about 6 to 12 cycles. TCRdb used MiXCR to reprocess the 5' RACE reads, holding one entry per CDR3 protein. The table shows 700,000 or so distinct CDR3 sequences, with 20% to 25% occurring only once.

Sequenced sample: blood. J is TRBJ1-5 and V is TRBV24-1; D remains ambiguous. This clonotype originated in a man between 65 and 85 years old in good health. The CDR3 DNA follows: TGTGCCACCAGTGTAGACGCTAATCAGCCCCAGCATTTT. Its protein is CATSVDANQPQHF.